The 12 T cell receptor beta chains below were found in one sample sequenced in a study of neurological immune-mediated disorders (dated by TCRdb to between 2018 and 2020). Libraries were constructed by 5' RACE. Sequencing used an Illumina HiSeq 2500. The public reads were run again by TCRdb, first through fastp at Q25 and then through MiXCR, and only productive beta chains were kept. Each record represents a unique CDR3 protein, reported with the most common genes and DNA among its rows. This sample is represented by 50,000 or so distinct CDR3 sequences; roughly an eighth of them were singletons. Less than 2% of the sample belongs to the ten largest clones. Source material: PBMCs. These receptors all stem from a man in his fifties or sixties in good health.

This clonotype occurred many times. The gene calls are TRBV20-1 and TRBJ1-2, with 10 bases identical to TRBD1. This CDR3 is 15 amino acids long. Per the germline V gene, CDR1 is DFQATT and CDR2 is SNEGSKA (reference sequence). Germline trimming cut 3 bases from V and 1 base from J; bases unmatched to any gene: 5. CDR3 bases: TGCAGTGCTAGGGCGGGACAGGGGCTTAACTATGGCTACACCTTC. Amino acids: CSARAGQGLNYGYTF.

This clonotype has ten or more counts. This chain connects TRBV27 to TRBJ2-3; unclear D gene. The germline V gene encodes CDR1 MNHEY and CDR2 SMNVEV (reference sequence). This CDR3 spans 15 amino acids. V was trimmed by 4 bases and J by 0 bases, leaving 11 bases between them. CDR3 loop: CASSYKFPSTDTQYF. CDR3 coding DNA: TGTGCCAGCAGTTATAAGTTTCCTAGCACAGATACGCAGTATTTT.

This clonotype was counted many times. This rearrangement joins TRBV5-1 to TRBJ2-2, with no clear D. The CDR3 extends over 16 amino acids. Germline V gene data show CDR1 as SGHRS and CDR2 as YFSETQ. Trimming left V 0 bases short and J 0 bases short, with 9 bases between. The DNA for the CDR3 is TGCGCCAGCAGCTTGGTTCCACTAACGAACACCGGGGAGCTGTTTTTT. Translation gives CASSLVPLTNTGELFF.

This rearrangement joins TRBV28 to TRBJ2-3; D ambiguous. Trimming removed 6 bases at V and 6 bases at J, with 13 bases between. The V gene's germline CDR1 is MDHEN and CDR2 SYDVKM. This CDR3 is built from 13 residues. Written as DNA, the CDR3 is TGTGCCAGCAGGCACCTGACTTGGGATACGCAGTATTTT. This translates into CASRHLTWDTQYF. Drawing the rest from reference TRBV28 and TRBJ2-3, the complete variable domain is DVKVTQSSRYLVKRTGEKVFLECVQDMDHENMFWYRQDPGLGLRLIYFSYDVKMKEKGDIPEGYSVSREKKERFSLILESASTNQTSMYLCASRHLTWDTQYFGPGTRLTVL.

Concerning this clonotype: A much larger clone is a single base away; this may be a read error. This rearrangement joins TRBV10-2 to TRBJ2-7, with D unclear. This CDR3 has 13 amino acids. Germline V gene lookup returns CDR1 WSHSY and CDR2 SAAADI. CDR3 in amino acids: CASSEYSSYERYF. CDR3 in DNA: TGCGCCAGCAGTGAATACAGCTCCTACGAGCGGTACTTC.

This clonotype has a count of ten or more. This chain connects TRBV15 to TRBJ2-3; no firm D call. The ends were cut back, 5 bases at V and 4 bases at J, with 16 bases in the middle. Germline V gene lookup returns CDR1 LNHNV and CDR2 YYDKDF (reference sequence). The CDR3 loop spans 15 amino acids. The CDR3 nucleotides are TGTGCCACCAGCGGCGGAAACACTTGGGCAGATACGCAGTATTTT. Translation: CATSGGNTWADTQYF.

The table lists this clonotype with many counts. This chain connects TRBV20-1 to TRBJ2-7, with a possible D match to TRBD2 (6 bases). There are 13 residues in the CDR3. V lost 5 bases and J 1 base, leaving 12 bases between the germline ends. Germline V gene lookup returns CDR1 DFQATT and CDR2 SNEGSKA (reference sequence). As DNA, the CDR3 is TGCAGTGCTGGAGCGGGCCCATCCTACGAGCAGTACTTC. It yields the protein CSAGAGPSYEQYF.

This clonotype was detected ten times or more. V usage is TRBV15 and J usage is TRBJ2-6, with 7 bases that match TRBD1. The CDR3 has 17 amino acids. The germline gives CDR1 LNHNV, CDR2 YYDKDF (reference sequence). The V and J ends lost 3 bases and 0 bases, in that order; junction bases with no gene match: 5. The chain's CDR3 is CATSSRTGSSGANVLTF. The CDR3 nucleotides read TGTGCCACCAGCAGCCGGACAGGAAGCTCTGGGGCCAACGTCCTGACTTTC. The full variable domain, its missing parts supplied by reference TRBV15 and TRBJ2-6, is DAMVIQNPRYQVTQFGKPVTLSCSQTLNHNVMYWYQQKSSQAPKLLFHYYDKDFNNEADTPDNFQSRRPNTSFCFLDIRSPGLGDTAMYLCATSSRTGSSGANVLTFGAGSRLTVL.

This clonotype has ten or more counts. The rearrangement links TRBV4-3 to TRBJ1-1; TRBD1 agrees at 8 bases. This CDR3 contains 15 residues. The J segment lost 4 bases and the V segment lost 3 bases, leaving 7 bases of the junction unmatched. Germline assignment: CDR1 LGHNA and CDR2 YSLEER. Here the CDR3 DNA reads TGCGCCAGCAGCCAGACGGACAGGGTAGGCACTGAAGCTTTCTTT. Its protein product is CASSQTDRVGTEAFF.

This clonotype was counted ten times or more. This sequence joins TRBV20-1 and TRBJ2-3, with 11 bases that match TRBD2. V gave up 3 bases and J gave up 1 base; unmatched junction bases: 9. Germline CDR1 and CDR2: DFQATT and SNEGSKA (reference sequence). This CDR3 has 17 amino acids. CDR3 nucleotides: TGCAGTGCTAGCGAGATAGCGGGGGGGCCGGGCACAGATACGCAGTATTTT. Its protein product is CSASEIAGGPGTDTQYF.

This clonotype has at least ten counts. The chain couples TRBV6-6 to TRBJ1-1; no reliable D call. This CDR3 is 12 amino acids long. V was pared by 5 bases and J by 0 bases, with 4 bases between. Germline values: CDR1 MNHNY, CDR2 SVGAGI (reference sequence). The CDR3 protein is CASSQVNTEAFF. CDR3 sequence (DNA): TGTGCCAGCAGTCAAGTGAACACTGAAGCTTTCTTT.

Ten or more counts support this clonotype. The CDR3 here is CATSDASGGINTQYF. CDR3 DNA: TGTGCCACCAGTGATGCCTCCGGGGGGATAAATACGCAGTATTTT. The chain joins TRBV24-1 to TRBJ2-3; TRBD2 matches at 7 bases. The CDR3 has 15 residues. CDR1 is KGHDR and CDR2 is SFDVKD in the germline V gene. The V and J ends lost 3 bases and 7 bases, in that order; junction bases with no gene match: 9.